Detailed here is one T cell receptor beta chain. Its antigen remains unknown. Researchers report isolating at least 6 million PBMCs per sample. These data come from a study of blood T cells in healthy people across ages. Study conclusions and caveats: Changes in expanded clonotypes were possibly confounded, as the CMV status of donors was unknown. As age increased, TCR beta diversity per million T cells fell in a roughly linear fashion.

CDR1 and CDR2 from the germline V gene are SGHRS and YFSETQ. V dropped 1 base and J dropped 6 bases, with 9 bases sitting between them. There are 13 residues in the CDR3. PCR was performed a second time for about 7 to 11 cycles using a sample-barcoded 5' primer and a J-beta primer mix. The authors tagged each cDNA molecule using a template-switch adaptor with 12 random nucleotides. TCRdb fed the 5' RACE reads into MiXCR, producing one record per CDR3 protein. The table includes 1.5 million to 2 million distinct CDR3 sequences, about 28% detected once. The chain uses TRBV5-1 and TRBJ2-3; the D is unclear. Sample: blood. This TCR was recovered from a woman in her 30s in good health. DNA for the CDR3: TGCGCCAGCAGCTTGCCCCTGGGGGATACGCAGTATTTT. It is translated as CASSLPLGDTQYF.